The clone carrying this TCR beta chain was detected once. Its antigen remains unidentified. Germline V gene data show CDR1 as WSHSY and CDR2 as SAAADI. This CDR3 has 16 residues. V lost 6 bases, J lost 4 bases, and 13 bases stayed unmatched. The data were taken from a study of shared clonotypes between healthy human individuals. Study conclusions and caveats: Around 5% was the fraction of naive CD4 clonotypes found shared across four donors.

Data came from immunoSEQ multiplex PCR; TCRdb stores just in-frame clones and leaves some out. Here the sample spans around 940,000 clones, 76% being singletons. The sequence came from a man aged 18 to 29 in good health. V usage is TRBV10-2 and J usage is TRBJ2-7, with 9 bases lining up with TRBD2. The sample was memory CD4+ T cells sorted from blood. Subset in this sample: CD45RA-negative fraction. The CDR3 DNA is TGCGCCAGCAGGGCGGGAGGGCCCGTGGGACGGTACGAGCAGTACTTC. Translated: CASRAGGPVGRYEQYF.